This T cell receptor beta chain was captured by sequencing in a study of tumor-infiltrating lymphocytes in oesophageal squamous cell carcinoma. A single record per CDR3 protein comes from TCRdb applying MiXCR to the PCR reads. The sample has 7,000 to 9,000 distinct CDR3 sequences, 15% to 19% seen once; the top ten hold approximately 13%. V was trimmed by 3 bases and J by 14 bases, leaving 27 bases between them. This CDR3 has 16 residues. This clonotype was counted a few times. Possible read error: a much larger clone is one base away. Sequenced: blood. This chain connects TRBV12-3 or TRBV12-4 to TRBJ2-3, with D perhaps matching TRBD2 (5 bases). The receptor's source is a male donor with esophageal squamous cell carcinoma. The CDR3 region is CASSFFIGEYTGELYF. In DNA, the CDR3 is TGTGCCAGCAGTTTTTTTATAGGTGAATACACCGGGGAGCTGTATTTT.